This entry describes one T cell receptor (beta chain). What it binds is unknown. This sample was included in a study of post-analysis software for immune sequencing data. Between the trimmed V and J ends, which lost 1 base and 1 base, there was a span of 17 bases. The V gene's germline CDR1 is SGHTA and CDR2 FQGNSA. The CDR3 sequence is 18 residues long. cDNA libraries of TCR beta carried unique molecular identifiers. In TCRdb, the PCR reads were re-called with MiXCR into one record per CDR3 protein. The sample has fewer than 850,000 distinct CDR3 sequences, 30% seen once; the top ten hold about 0.5%. Study-level results: Relative to controls, patients had a few TRBV segments at higher frequency, with TRBV5-6, TRBV5-1 and TRBV20-1 among these.

Source material: blood. This chain joins TRBV7-2 and TRBJ1-3; a possible D gene is TRBD1 (5 bases). This receptor was identified in a girl aged 10-17 years with multiple sclerosis. The CDR3 loop is CASSLGGALTLSGNTIYF. For the CDR3, the DNA is TGTGCCAGCAGCTTAGGCGGGGCCCTAACTCTATCTGGAAACACCATATATTTT.